Each of the 21 T cell receptor beta chains below was sequenced from the same sample in a study of blood T cells in healthy people across ages. With a J-beta primer mix and a sample-barcoded 5' primer, a second PCR ran roughly 6 to 11 cycles. TCRdb re-called the 5' RACE reads through MiXCR, storing one row per CDR3 protein. The sample shows approximately 730,000 distinct CDR3 sequences, approximately 43% of them seen only once. Sequencing was performed on blood. The receptor source for this set is a woman in her sixties or seventies in good health.

This clonotype was observed at least ten times. The chain recombines TRBV4-2 with TRBJ2-6, with no clear D. This CDR3 contains 15 residues. V was cut by 3 bases and J by 2 bases, with 8 bases left in between. Germline lookup yields CDR1 LGHNA and CDR2 YNFKEQ. CDR3 amino acids: CASSQESPGANVLTF. CDR3 nucleotides: TGTGCCAGCAGCCAGGAGAGTCCTGGGGCCAACGTCCTGACTTTC.

In this sample, this clonotype turned up many times. This chain connects TRBV4-2 to TRBJ2-7; TRBD2 matches 16 bases. Germline values: CDR1 LGHNA, CDR2 YNFKEQ. V lost 1 base to trimming and J lost 2 bases; unmatched junction nucleotides: 8. The CDR3 has 19 amino acids. CDR3 DNA sequence: TGTGCCAGCAGCCAAGTCCGCGTTGGGACTAGCGGGAGGGCCTACGAGCAGTACTTC. Protein sequence: CASSQVRVGTSGRAYEQYF.

This clonotype was seen at least ten times. The chain links TRBV6-2 or TRBV6-3 to TRBJ2-2; D perhaps matches TRBD2 (6 bases). V was clipped by 6 bases and J by 7 bases, with 12 bases between them. Per germline, CDR1 MNHEY and CDR2 SVGEGT. CDR3 size: 13 residues. DNA for the CDR3: TGTGCCAGCAGCCAAATAGCGGACGGGGAGCTGTTTTTT. This sequence encodes CASSQIADGELFF.

The chain carries TRBV20-1 and TRBJ2-5; 12 nucleotides agree with TRBD2. From germline, CDR1 is DFQATT and CDR2 SNEGSKA (reference sequence). CDR3 length equals 15 residues. The trim removed 6 bases at V and 2 bases at J, leaving 7 bases unmatched. CDR3 sequence: CSAPSLAGGQETQYF. The CDR3 DNA reads as TGCAGTGCACCCTCACTAGCGGGGGGTCAAGAGACCCAGTACTTC.

This rearrangement joins TRBV24-1 to TRBJ2-1; D possibly corresponds to TRBD2 (6 bases). The CDR3 covers 16 residues. Trimming stripped 4 bases from V and 5 bases from J, with 17 bases between. From germline, CDR1 is KGHDR and CDR2 SFDVKD. The CDR3: CATSDRRGSRDNEQFF. For the CDR3, the DNA is TGTGCCACCAGTGACCGGCGGGGTAGTAGGGACAATGAGCAGTTCTTC.

The chain recombines TRBV27 with TRBJ1-6; D not resolved. The CDR3 runs to 14 residues. V was clipped by 7 bases and J by 7 bases, with 14 bases between them. Germline CDR1 is MNHEY and CDR2 is SMNVEV (reference sequence). The CDR3 protein is CASTLKGINSPLHF. As DNA, the CDR3 is TGTGCCAGCACCCTAAAGGGAATAAATTCACCCCTCCACTTT.

V is TRBV3-1 and J is TRBJ2-7, with 11 bases aligning to TRBD2. With 6 bases clipped from V and 2 bases from J, the junction kept 6 bases outside the gene matches. The germline V gene encodes CDR1 LGHDT and CDR2 YNNKEL (reference sequence). This CDR3 is 15 amino acids long. DNA of the CDR3: TGTGCCAGCAGACTAGCGGGGGAACTCGCCTACGAGCAGTACTTC. This gives the protein CASRLAGELAYEQYF.

The rearrangement links TRBV10-2 to TRBJ1-1; tentatively, D is TRBD1 (6 bases). Deletions cut 2 bases from V and 5 bases from J, with 9 bases between. CDR1 is WSHSY, CDR2 SAAADI, per germline. CDR3 length: 13 amino acids. CDR3 in amino acids: CASSETGKTEAFF. The CDR3 nucleotides are TGCGCCAGCAGTGAGACAGGGAAGACTGAAGCTTTCTTT.

This clonotype occurred a few times. This chain links TRBV7-8 with TRBJ1-5; unclear D gene. Germline V lookup: CDR1 SGHVS, CDR2 FQNEAQ. V dropped 5 bases and J dropped 5 bases, with 10 bases sitting between them. The CDR3 contains 13 residues. CDR3 in amino acids: CASSVGLDQPQHF. DNA for the CDR3: TGTGCCAGCAGCGTGGGTTTGGATCAGCCCCAGCATTTT.

The chain recombines TRBV20-1 with TRBJ1-3; the D is unclear. Between the trimmed V and J ends, which lost 7 bases and 0 bases, there was a span of 10 bases. The CDR3 runs 13 residues. Germline V CDR1 and CDR2: DFQATT, SNEGSKA (reference sequence). CDR3 sequence: CSGTGSSGNTIYF. DNA for the CDR3: TGCAGTGGGACGGGTTCCTCTGGAAACACCATATATTTT.

This sequence joins TRBV7-2 and TRBJ1-1; the D gene is possibly TRBD1 (6 bases). Germline CDR1 SGHTA, CDR2 FQGNSA. CDR3 length: 14 residues. V was shortened by 5 bases and J by 6 bases, with 16 bases between the two germline ends. The CDR3 DNA is TGTGCCAGCAGCCGCCAACAGGGATTATCTGAAGCTTTCTTT. Protein product: CASSRQQGLSEAFF. Full variable domain (remainder filled in from reference TRBV7-2 and TRBJ1-1): GAGVSQSPSNKVTEKGKDVELRCDPISGHTALYWYRQSLGQGLEFLIYFQGNSAPDKSGLPSDRFSAERTGGSVSTLTIQRTQQEDSAVYLCASSRQQGLSEAFFGQGTRLTVV.

In the case of this clonotype: A much bigger clone sits one base away, suggesting this may be a read error. J is TRBJ2-7 and V is TRBV29-1; 7 positions agree with TRBD1. The germline gives CDR1 SQVTM, CDR2 ANQGSEA. V shed 6 bases, J shed 3 bases, and the junction held 5 bases outside the gene matches. The CDR3 loop spans 12 amino acids. The CDR3 sequence: CSVGTVYYEQYF. CDR3 sequence (DNA): TGCAGCGTAGGGACAGTGTACTACGAGCAGTACTTC.

This clonotype was detected ten times or more. The chain couples TRBV3-1 to TRBJ1-1; 8 positions match TRBD1. CDR3 length equals 13 residues. Germline V CDR1 and CDR2: LGHDT, YNNKEL (reference sequence). V lost 4 bases and J lost 5; bases outside the gene matches: 3. CDR3 nucleotide sequence: TGTGCCAGCAGCCCGGACAGGGATACTGAAGCTTTCTTT. It is translated as CASSPDRDTEAFF.

The chain has TRBV4-2 and TRBJ2-1; unclear D gene. The V gene's germline CDR1 is LGHNA and CDR2 YNFKEQ. V lost 0 bases and J 6 bases, leaving 12 bases between the germline ends. The CDR3 length is 15 residues. The CDR3 DNA reads TGTGCCAGCAGCCAAGACGCGACAAGAACCAATGAGCAGTTCTTC. It translates to CASSQDATRTNEQFF.

This chain connects TRBV3-1 to TRBJ2-1, with TRBD2 identical over 15 bases. The ends lost 4 bases at V and 8 bases at J; junction bases unmatched: 3. This CDR3 is 15 amino acids long. Germline V gene lookup returns CDR1 LGHDT and CDR2 YNNKEL (reference sequence). CDR3 DNA sequence: TGTGCCAGCAGCCGGACTAGCGGGGGGGCCGATGAGCAGTTCTTC. This sequence encodes CASSRTSGGADEQFF.

The CDR3 coding sequence is TGTGCCAGCGCAGGCTTTAGCACAGATACGCAGTATTTT. Its protein product is CASAGFSTDTQYF. This chain links TRBV6-5 with TRBJ2-3, with D unclear. The CDR3 length is 13 residues. Trimming pared 8 bases from V and 0 bases from J, leaving 9 bases between. Germline CDR1 MNHEY, CDR2 SVGAGI.

In this sample, this clonotype turned up a few times. This rearrangement joins TRBV29-1 to TRBJ2-7; 8 bases match TRBD2. J gave up 7 bases and V 7 bases, and 6 bases lay outside the gene matches. From germline, CDR1 is SQVTM and CDR2 ANQGSEA. The CDR3 sequence is 11 residues long. The CDR3 here is CSARLATEQYF. CDR3 sequence (DNA): TGCAGCGCCAGACTAGCGACGGAGCAGTACTTC.

This clonotype showed up just a few times. J is TRBJ2-4 and V is TRBV5-1; 8 positions agree with TRBD1. The CDR3 covers 15 residues. V lost 4 bases, J lost 13 bases, and 16 bases stayed unmatched. The germline gives CDR1 SGHRS, CDR2 YFSETQ. CDR3 DNA sequence: TGCGCCAGCAGCACAACGATTGACAGGGGTTATGAGCAGTACTTC. Protein: CASSTTIDRGYEQYF.

This clonotype was seen a handful of times. The chain couples TRBV20-1 to TRBJ2-5, with a possible D match to TRBD2 (7 bases). CDR3 size: 13 residues. Trimming stripped 6 bases from V and 5 bases from J, with 16 bases between. Per the germline V gene, CDR1 is DFQATT and CDR2 is SNEGSKA (reference sequence). Here the CDR3 DNA reads TGCAGTGCCGGAGGGGGGGTACTGGAGACCCAGTACTTC. It codes for CSAGGGVLETQYF.

This clonotype has a handful of counts. V and J are TRBV21-1 and TRBJ2-1; the DNA was not compared with TRBD2, the D call given in the table. TRBV21-1 is a known pseudogene. CDR3 length: 20 amino acids. In nucleotides, the CDR3 is TGTGCCAGCAGCCCACGAGGGGCTCTAGCGGGGGCATTTTCCTACAATGAGCAGTTCTTC. This sequence encodes CASSPRGALAGAFSYNEQFF.

The chain carries TRBV15 and TRBJ2-7; tentative D call: TRBD1 (6 bases). Per the germline V gene, CDR1 is LNHNV and CDR2 is YYDKDF (reference sequence). The CDR3 length is 14 residues. Trimming left V 1 base short and J 1 base short, with 8 bases between. The CDR3: CATSRGTASYEQYF. In DNA form, the CDR3 reads TGTGCCACCAGCAGAGGGACAGCATCCTACGAGCAGTACTTC.